The rows below give T cell receptor beta chains drawn from one sample of a study of cytomegalovirus exposure and HLA in healthy donors. The method was immunoSEQ multiplex PCR; TCRdb's version includes in-frame clones alone and lacks a portion of them. Here the sample spans some 170,000 clones, roughly 82% being singletons. The sequenced material came from PBMCs. The receptors come from a man aged 45 to 65 in good health and CMV-seropositive. Both conserved end residues are part of each CDR3.

j_call: TRBJ2-1
v_call: TRBV7-9
cdr3_aa: CASSLSGGGVYNEQFF

j_call: TRBJ2-7
v_call: TRBV28
cdr3_aa: CASSPPPYRGLAYEQYF

j_call: TRBJ1-2
v_call: TRBV19
cdr3_aa: CASSIRGQGAASGYTF

j_call: TRBJ1-5
v_call: TRBV5-4
cdr3_aa: CASSRPGGGQDQPQHF

j_call: TRBJ1-5
v_call: TRBV28
cdr3_aa: CASSLLGQPQHF

j_call: TRBJ1-2
v_call: TRBV2
cdr3_aa: CASSVREGGAGYTF

j_call: TRBJ2-1
v_call: TRBV5-1
cdr3_aa: CANLLHGPPYNEQFF

j_call: TRBJ1-2
v_call: TRBV28
cdr3_aa: CASSSGPDGPGGYTF

j_call: TRBJ2-3
v_call: TRBV7-3
cdr3_aa: CASSFRGDTDTQYF

j_call: TRBJ1-3
v_call: TRBV6-1
cdr3_aa: CASSELRGQSGNTIYF

j_call: TRBJ2-7
v_call: TRBV5-6
cdr3_aa: CASSLGTYEQYF

j_call: TRBJ2-1
v_call: TRBV27
cdr3_aa: CASSLRNYNEQFF

j_call: TRBJ1-4
v_call: TRBV4-2
cdr3_aa: CASSQNPGTGAGEKLFF

j_call: TRBJ2-1
v_call: TRBV7-9
cdr3_aa: CASAGTSGYNEQFF

j_call: TRBJ1-2
v_call: TRBV4-3
cdr3_aa: CASSARDRDNYGYTF

j_call: TRBJ2-7
v_call: TRBV4-3
cdr3_aa: CASSQANSGRAYEQYF

j_call: TRBJ2-2
v_call: TRBV5-5
cdr3_aa: CASSPYDTGELFF

j_call: TRBJ2-5
v_call: TRBV5-6
cdr3_aa: CASSQDREGTQYF

j_call: TRBJ1-2
v_call: TRBV6-5
cdr3_aa: CASTPGQGASYGYTF

j_call: TRBJ2-7
v_call: TRBV7-2
cdr3_aa: CASSLELAGGPWEQYF

j_call: TRBJ2-4
v_call: TRBV6-5
cdr3_aa: CASTDYLGNIQYF

j_call: TRBJ1-5
v_call: TRBV28
cdr3_aa: CASSLDGGGQPQHF

j_call: TRBJ2-5
v_call: TRBV1
cdr3_aa: CTTTPGAQETQYF

j_call: TRBJ2-5
v_call: TRBV7-6
cdr3_aa: CASSELQETQYF

j_call: TRBJ2-1
v_call: TRBV7-9
cdr3_aa: CASASSGRSEQFF

j_call: TRBJ1-6
v_call: TRBV6-5
cdr3_aa: CASSPSVRGLSPLHF

j_call: TRBJ2-3
v_call: TRBV7-3
cdr3_aa: CASSLWVRGTDTQYF

j_call: TRBJ2-1
v_call: TRBV7-9
cdr3_aa: CASSTDRGRRNEQFF

j_call: TRBJ2-3
v_call: TRBV9
cdr3_aa: CASSVTGSSDTQYF

j_call: TRBJ1-1
v_call: TRBV6-5
cdr3_aa: CASSSPGTGDSEAFF

j_call: TRBJ1-2
v_call: TRBV4-2
cdr3_aa: CASSQGATGAYGYTF

j_call: TRBJ2-5
v_call: TRBV5-1
cdr3_aa: CASSLGRARETQYF

j_call: TRBJ1-1
v_call: TRBV19
cdr3_aa: CASSKRQGRVDTEAFF